The 7 T cell receptor beta chains reported below all come from one sample, sequenced in a study of cytomegalovirus exposure and HLA in healthy donors (dated by TCRdb to 2017 to 2019). Library preparation was by the immunoSEQ multiplex PCR assay. TCRdb took over this immuneACCESS table, retaining in-frame rearrangements with V and J assigned. Such tables are incomplete; in checked studies, under half of the missing clones stem from an unresolved V gene, and the remainder is unexplained. This sample lists 110,000 or so clones; more than 90% were detected once. The ten largest make up 0.67% of the sample. The specimen was PBMCs. All receptors come from a woman aged 18 to 35 in good health and CMV-seronegative.

This clone was counted only a few times. This chain uses TRBV29-1 with TRBJ2-3; D possibly corresponds to TRBD2 (6 bases). The CDR3 contains 17 residues. Per germline, CDR1 SQVTM and CDR2 ANQGSEA. Trimming pared 2 bases from V and 1 base from J, leaving 19 bases between. DNA for the CDR3: TGCAGCGTTGAATGGTCGGTCGGGACTGAGGGCACAGATACGCAGTATTTT. This gives the protein CSVEWSVGTEGTDTQYF.

As to this clone: The junction shows a germline mismatch at one end, possibly a read error. V and J are TRBV5-1 and TRBJ1-1; D is perhaps TRBD1 (6 bases). The CDR3 runs 14 residues. Per germline, CDR1 SGHRS and CDR2 YFSETQ. The chain's CDR3 is CASSLAGGADDFCF. In nucleotides, the CDR3 is TGCGCCAGCAGCTTGGCCGGGGGGGCCGACGATTTTTGCTTT.

This chain links TRBV28 with TRBJ2-3; a weak D match, TRBD2 (6 bases). The CDR3 totals 17 residues. V lost 6 bases and J 0 bases, leaving 19 bases between the germline ends. Germline assignment: CDR1 MDHEN and CDR2 SYDVKM. CDR3 bases: TGTGCCAGCAGCCAGCCGGGAGTCCCCTCCAGCACAGATACGCAGTATTTT. Amino acid sequence: CASSQPGVPSSTDTQYF. Using reference TRBV28 and TRBJ2-3 for the parts outside the CDR3, the full variable domain is DVKVTQSSRYLVKRTGEKVFLECVQDMDHENMFWYRQDPGLGLRLIYFSYDVKMKEKGDIPEGYSVSREKKERFSLILESASTNQTSMYLCASSQPGVPSSTDTQYFGPGTRLTVL.

The CDR3 loop is CASSPQSGFSLSGNTIYF. The CDR3 region has the DNA TGTGCCAGCAGCCCTCAGTCGGGGTTCTCCCTCTCTGGAAACACCATATATTTT. This rearrangement joins TRBV7-2 to TRBJ1-3, with no clear D. Per germline, CDR1 SGHTA and CDR2 FQGNSA. This CDR3 is 18 amino acids long. The V end was cut by 5 bases, the J end by 0 bases, with 20 bases between.

This chain uses TRBV19 with TRBJ1-1; weak D call: TRBD1 (6 bases). This CDR3 contains 13 residues. The V and J ends lost 8 bases and 5 bases respectively, with 15 bases between them. Germline-derived CDR1 and CDR2 are LNHDA and SQIVND (reference sequence). The CDR3 loop is CASSEQGRTEAFF. The CDR3, as DNA: TGTGCCAGTTCCGAACAGGGAAGGACTGAAGCTTTCTTT.

The V call is TRBV2, the J call TRBJ2-7; D remains unclear. The CDR3 totals 13 residues. V was trimmed by 6 bases and J by 1 base, leaving 10 bases between them. Germline CDR1 is SNHLY and CDR2 is FYNNEI. CDR3 region: CASSRSESYEQYF. The CDR3 nucleotides are TGTGCCAGCAGCCGCAGCGAATCCTACGAGCAGTACTTC.

This sequence joins TRBV6-4 and TRBJ2-3; 8 bases fit TRBD2. This CDR3 spans 16 amino acids. Germline-derived CDR1 and CDR2 are MRHNA and SNTAGT. Trimming took 6 bases from V and 1 from J; bases not matched to a gene: 9. The CDR3 region has the DNA TGTGCCAGCAGCGAGGCGGGGGGCCGGGGCACAGATACGCAGTATTTT. This sequence encodes CASSEAGGRGTDTQYF.